Below are 5 T cell receptor beta chains sequenced from a single sample in a study of blood T cell repertoires in COVID-19. Method: immunoSEQ multiplex PCR; TCRdb's copy keeps in-frame clones and lacks some. The sample carries under 90,000 clones, approximately 80% recorded once. The specimen sequenced was peripheral blood. The receptors stem from a man older than 75 with acute or convalescent COVID-19.

The V call is TRBV7-2, the J call TRBJ2-3, with 7 bases that match TRBD1. The CDR3 loop spans 15 amino acids. Losses at the gene ends were 5 bases for V and 3 bases for J; bases not matched to a gene: 8. Germline V gives CDR1 SGHTA, CDR2 FQGNSA. CDR3 DNA sequence: TGTGCCAGCAGCCCCGCTTCAGGGGGAACAGATACGCAGTATTTT. This gives the protein CASSPASGGTDTQYF.

The count of this clone is one. This chain links TRBV28 with TRBJ1-1; 8 nucleotides align to TRBD1. J was trimmed by 0 bases and V by 5 bases; bases with no gene match: 5. The CDR3 is 15 residues long. CDR1 and CDR2 from the germline V gene are MDHEN and SYDVKM. CDR3 nucleotides: TGTGCCAGCAGTAGGGACAGGCTTATGAACACTGAAGCTTTCTTT. Protein product: CASSRDRLMNTEAFF.

This chain connects TRBV28 to TRBJ2-7; tentative D call: TRBD1 (7 bases). This CDR3 has 15 residues. V was pared by 7 bases and J by 4 bases, with 20 bases between. Germline V gives CDR1 MDHEN, CDR2 SYDVKM. The CDR3 coding sequence is TGTGCCAGCACCCCAAATGGACAGGAGGGATACGAGCAGTACTTC. Its protein is CASTPNGQEGYEQYF.

Only a few counts were recorded for this clone. The chain is built from TRBV27 and TRBJ2-7; maybe TRBD2 (5 bases). Germline CDR1 is MNHEY and CDR2 is SMNVEV (reference sequence). The CDR3 is 21 residues long. V dropped 3 bases and J dropped 4 bases, with 34 bases sitting between them. The CDR3 loop reads CASSFQAIIAMPRVGHYEQYF. DNA for the CDR3: TGTGCCAGCAGTTTCCAGGCGATAATTGCTATGCCGAGGGTCGGCCATTACGAGCAGTACTTC.

V gene TRBV7-2 combines with J gene TRBJ2-2; D may be TRBD2 (7 bases). Trimming shortened V by 7 bases and J by 6 bases, and 18 bases separated the two germline ends. The germline gives CDR1 SGHTA, CDR2 FQGNSA. This CDR3 is 15 amino acids long. The CDR3 coding sequence is TGTGCCAGCACCTCCCACGGCGGGGGCCCCGGGGAGCTGTTTTTT. Its translation: CASTSHGGGPGELFF.